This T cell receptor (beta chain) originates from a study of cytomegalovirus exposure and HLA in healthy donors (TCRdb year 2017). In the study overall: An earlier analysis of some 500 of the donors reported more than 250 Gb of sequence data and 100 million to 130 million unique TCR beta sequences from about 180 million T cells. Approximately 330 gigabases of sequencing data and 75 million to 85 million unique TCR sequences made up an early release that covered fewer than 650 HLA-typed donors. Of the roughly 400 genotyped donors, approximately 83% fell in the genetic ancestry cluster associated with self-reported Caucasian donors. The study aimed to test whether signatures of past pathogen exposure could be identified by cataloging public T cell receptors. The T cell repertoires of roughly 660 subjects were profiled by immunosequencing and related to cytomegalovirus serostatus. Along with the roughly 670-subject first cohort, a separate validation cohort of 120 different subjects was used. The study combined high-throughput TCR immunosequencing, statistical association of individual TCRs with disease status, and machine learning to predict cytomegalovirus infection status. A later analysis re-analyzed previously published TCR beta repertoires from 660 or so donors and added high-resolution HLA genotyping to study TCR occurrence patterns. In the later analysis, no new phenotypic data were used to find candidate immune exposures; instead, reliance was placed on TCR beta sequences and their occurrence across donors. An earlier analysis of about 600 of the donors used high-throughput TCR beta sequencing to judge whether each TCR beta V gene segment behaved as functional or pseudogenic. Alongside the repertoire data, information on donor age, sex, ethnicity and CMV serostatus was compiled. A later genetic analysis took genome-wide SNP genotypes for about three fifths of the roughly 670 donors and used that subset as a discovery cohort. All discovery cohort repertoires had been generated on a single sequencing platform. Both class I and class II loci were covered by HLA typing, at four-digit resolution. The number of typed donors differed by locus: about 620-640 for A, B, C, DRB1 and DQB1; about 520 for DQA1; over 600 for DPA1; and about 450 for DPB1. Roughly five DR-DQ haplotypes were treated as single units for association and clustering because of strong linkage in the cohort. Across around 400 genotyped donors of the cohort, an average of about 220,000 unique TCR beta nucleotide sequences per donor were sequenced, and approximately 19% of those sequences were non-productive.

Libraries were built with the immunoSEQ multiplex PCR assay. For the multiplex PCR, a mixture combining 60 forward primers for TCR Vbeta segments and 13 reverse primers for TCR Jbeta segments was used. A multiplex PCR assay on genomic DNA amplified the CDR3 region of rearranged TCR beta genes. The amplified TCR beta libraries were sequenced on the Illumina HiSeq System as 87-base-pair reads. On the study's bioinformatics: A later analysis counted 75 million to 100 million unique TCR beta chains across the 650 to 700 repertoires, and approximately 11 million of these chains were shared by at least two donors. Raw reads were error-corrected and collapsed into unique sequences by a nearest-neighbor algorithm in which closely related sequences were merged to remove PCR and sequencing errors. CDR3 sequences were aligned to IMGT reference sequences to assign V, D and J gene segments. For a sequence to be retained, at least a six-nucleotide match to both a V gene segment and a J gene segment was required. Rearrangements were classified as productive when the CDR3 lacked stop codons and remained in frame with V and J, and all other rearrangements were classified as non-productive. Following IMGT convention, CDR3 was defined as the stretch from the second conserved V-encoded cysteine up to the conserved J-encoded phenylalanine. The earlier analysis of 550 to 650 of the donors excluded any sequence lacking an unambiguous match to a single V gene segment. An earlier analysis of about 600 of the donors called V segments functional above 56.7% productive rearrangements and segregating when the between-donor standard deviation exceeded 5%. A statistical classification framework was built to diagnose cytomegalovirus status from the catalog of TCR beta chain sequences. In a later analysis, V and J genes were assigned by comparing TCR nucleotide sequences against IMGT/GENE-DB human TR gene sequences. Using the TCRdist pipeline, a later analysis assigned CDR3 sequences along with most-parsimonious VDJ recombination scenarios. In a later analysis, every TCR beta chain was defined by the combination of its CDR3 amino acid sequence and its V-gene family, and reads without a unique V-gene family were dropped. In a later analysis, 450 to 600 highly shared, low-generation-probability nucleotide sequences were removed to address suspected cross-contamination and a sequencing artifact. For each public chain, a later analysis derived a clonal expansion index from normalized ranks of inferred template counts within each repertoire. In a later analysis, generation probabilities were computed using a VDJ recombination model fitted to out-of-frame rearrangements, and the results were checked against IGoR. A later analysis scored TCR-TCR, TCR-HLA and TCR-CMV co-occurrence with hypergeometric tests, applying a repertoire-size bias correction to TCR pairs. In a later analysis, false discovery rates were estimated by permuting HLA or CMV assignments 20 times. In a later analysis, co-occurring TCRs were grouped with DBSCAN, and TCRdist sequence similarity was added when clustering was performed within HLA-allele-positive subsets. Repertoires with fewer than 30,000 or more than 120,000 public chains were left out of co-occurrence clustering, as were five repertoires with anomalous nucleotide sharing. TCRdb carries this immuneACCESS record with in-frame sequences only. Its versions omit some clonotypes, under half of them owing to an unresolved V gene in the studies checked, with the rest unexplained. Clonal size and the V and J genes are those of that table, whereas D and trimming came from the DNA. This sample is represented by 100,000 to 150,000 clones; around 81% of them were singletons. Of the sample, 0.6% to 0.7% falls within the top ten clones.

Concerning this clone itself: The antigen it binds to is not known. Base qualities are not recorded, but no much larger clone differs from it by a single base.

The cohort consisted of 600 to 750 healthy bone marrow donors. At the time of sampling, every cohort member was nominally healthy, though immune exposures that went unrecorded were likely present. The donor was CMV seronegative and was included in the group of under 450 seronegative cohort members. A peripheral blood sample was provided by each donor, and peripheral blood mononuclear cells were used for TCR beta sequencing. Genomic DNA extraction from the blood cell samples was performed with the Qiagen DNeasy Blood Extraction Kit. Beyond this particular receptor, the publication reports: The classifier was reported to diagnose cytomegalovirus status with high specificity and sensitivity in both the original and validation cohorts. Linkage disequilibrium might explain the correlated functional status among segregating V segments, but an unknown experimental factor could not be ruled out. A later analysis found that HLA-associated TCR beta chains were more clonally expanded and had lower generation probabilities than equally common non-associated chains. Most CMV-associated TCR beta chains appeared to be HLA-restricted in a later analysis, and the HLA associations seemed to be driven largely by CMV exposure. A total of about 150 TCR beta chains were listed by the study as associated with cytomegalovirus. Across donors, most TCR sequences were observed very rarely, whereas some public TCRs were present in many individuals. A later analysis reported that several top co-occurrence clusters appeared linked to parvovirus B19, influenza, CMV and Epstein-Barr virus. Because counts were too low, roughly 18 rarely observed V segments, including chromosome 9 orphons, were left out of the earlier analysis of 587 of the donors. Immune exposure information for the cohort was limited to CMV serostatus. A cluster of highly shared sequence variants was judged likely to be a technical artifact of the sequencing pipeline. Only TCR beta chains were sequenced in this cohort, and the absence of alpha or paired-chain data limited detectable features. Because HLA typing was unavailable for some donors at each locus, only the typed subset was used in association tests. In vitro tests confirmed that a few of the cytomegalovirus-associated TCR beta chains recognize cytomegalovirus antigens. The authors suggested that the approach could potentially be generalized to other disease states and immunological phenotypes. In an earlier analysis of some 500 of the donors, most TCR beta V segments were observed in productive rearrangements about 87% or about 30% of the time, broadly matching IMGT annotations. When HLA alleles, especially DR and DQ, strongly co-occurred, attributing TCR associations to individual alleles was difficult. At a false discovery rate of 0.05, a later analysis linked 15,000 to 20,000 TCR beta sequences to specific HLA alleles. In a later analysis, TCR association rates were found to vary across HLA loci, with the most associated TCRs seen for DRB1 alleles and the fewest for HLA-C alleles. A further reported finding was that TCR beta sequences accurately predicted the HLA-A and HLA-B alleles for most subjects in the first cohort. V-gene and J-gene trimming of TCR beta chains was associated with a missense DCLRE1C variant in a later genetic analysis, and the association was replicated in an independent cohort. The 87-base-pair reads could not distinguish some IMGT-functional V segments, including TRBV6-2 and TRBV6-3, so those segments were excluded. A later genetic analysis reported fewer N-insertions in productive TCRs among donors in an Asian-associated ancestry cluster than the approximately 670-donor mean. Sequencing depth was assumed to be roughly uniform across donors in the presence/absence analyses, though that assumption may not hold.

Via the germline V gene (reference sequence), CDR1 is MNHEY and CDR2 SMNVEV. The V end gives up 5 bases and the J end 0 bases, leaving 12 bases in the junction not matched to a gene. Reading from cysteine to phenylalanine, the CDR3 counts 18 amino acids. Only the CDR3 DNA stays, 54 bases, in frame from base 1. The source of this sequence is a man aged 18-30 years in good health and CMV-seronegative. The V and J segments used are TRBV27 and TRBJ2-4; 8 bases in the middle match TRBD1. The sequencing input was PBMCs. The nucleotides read TGTGCCAGCAGTCCAGCAGGACAGGGAACAGAAGCCAAAAACATTCAGTACTTC. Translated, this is CASSPAGQGTEAKNIQYF.